Listed below are T cell receptor beta chains from one sample, sequenced in a study of blood T cell repertoires in COVID-19. Here immunoSEQ multiplex PCR was the method, and the copy in TCRdb shows in-frame clones only, minus some. Of roughly 360,000 clones listed, approximately 87% were seen once; the top ten hold 0.97%. Sequencing input: PBMCs or T cells enriched from blood (not recorded which). Source of these receptors: a woman aged 30 to 39 with acute COVID-19. Each CDR3 is given with its conserved first and last residue. Each record gives: CDR3 DNA, CDR3 protein, V gene, clone size, J gene, D gene. D genes are given only for firm matches. Only some rows state a clone size, as once, few, many or a class for expanded clones.

CDR3nt: TGTGCCAGCAGTCGACAGGGAACCGCTGAAGCTTTCTTT
CDR3aa: CASSRQGTAEAFF
v_gene: TRBV3-1/TRBV3-2
abundance: few
j_gene: TRBJ1-1
d_gene: TRBD1

CDR3nt: TGTGCCAGCACCGAACTAGCGGGGGCCAGCACAGATACGCAGTATTTT
CDR3aa: CASTELAGASTDTQYF
v_gene: TRBV11-2
abundance: .
j_gene: TRBJ2-3
d_gene: TRBD2

CDR3nt: TGCAGCGTTGATTCCGGGACAAGCTATGGCTACACCTTC
CDR3aa: CSVDSGTSYGYTF
v_gene: TRBV29-1
abundance: .
j_gene: TRBJ1-2
d_gene: .

CDR3nt: TGTGCCAGCAGCTTGTGGACAGCCTCCTATGGCTACACCTTC
CDR3aa: CASSLWTASYGYTF
v_gene: TRBV5-8
abundance: .
j_gene: TRBJ1-2
d_gene: .

CDR3nt: TGTGCCAGCAGCTTAGGGCGGGGGCCGGGAGAGACCCAGTACTTC
CDR3aa: CASSLGRGPGETQYF
v_gene: TRBV11-1
abundance: .
j_gene: TRBJ2-5
d_gene: .

CDR3nt: TGTGCCAGCAGTCTCAGGGCCTCCGGCTACACCTTC
CDR3aa: CASSLRASGYTF
v_gene: TRBV7-9
abundance: .
j_gene: TRBJ1-2
d_gene: .

CDR3nt: TGTGCCAGCAGCGAAGCCAAGTCCGACTTAGGTGAAAAACTGTTTTTT
CDR3aa: CASSEAKSDLGEKLFF
v_gene: TRBV2
abundance: .
j_gene: TRBJ1-4
d_gene: .

CDR3nt: TGTGCCAGTAGTTTCACAGGGGGGTACGAGCAGTACTTC
CDR3aa: CASSFTGGYEQYF
v_gene: TRBV19
abundance: .
j_gene: TRBJ2-7
d_gene: TRBD1

CDR3nt: TGTGCCAGCAGTTTAAGGGCGGGGGGGCCTCTCAACGAGCAGTACTTC
CDR3aa: CASSLRAGGPLNEQYF
v_gene: TRBV27
abundance: .
j_gene: TRBJ2-7
d_gene: TRBD2

CDR3nt: TGTGCCAGCAGCGTAGTCCCTAGCGGGGACTATGAGCAGTTCTTC
CDR3aa: CASSVVPSGDYEQFF
v_gene: TRBV9
abundance: .
j_gene: TRBJ2-1
d_gene: TRBD2

CDR3nt: TGTGCCAGCAGTCCATGGGGGCGACAGGGTGGCTATAATTCACCCCTCCACTTT
CDR3aa: CASSPWGRQGGYNSPLHF
v_gene: TRBV6-2/TRBV6-3
abundance: .
j_gene: TRBJ1-6
d_gene: TRBD1

CDR3nt: TGTGCCTGGAGTGCAGGGAGGTGGGATGGCTACACCTTC
CDR3aa: CAWSAGRWDGYTF
v_gene: TRBV30
abundance: .
j_gene: TRBJ1-2
d_gene: .

CDR3nt: TGTGCCAGCAGTTACACTTCCGGACAGGGAGGAGTGAAGACCCAGTACTTC
CDR3aa: CASSYTSGQGGVKTQYF
v_gene: TRBV6-2/TRBV6-3
abundance: .
j_gene: TRBJ2-5
d_gene: TRBD1

CDR3nt: TGCGCCAGCAGTTTGCAGGGCAATCAGCCCCAGCATTTT
CDR3aa: CASSLQGNQPQHF
v_gene: TRBV5-1
abundance: .
j_gene: TRBJ1-5
d_gene: .

CDR3nt: TGTGCCAGCAGCCAAGAAGGGGACATGACACATGTCTACGAGCAGTACTTC
CDR3aa: CASSQEGDMTHVYEQYF
v_gene: TRBV14
abundance: .
j_gene: TRBJ2-7
d_gene: .

CDR3nt: TGCAGTGCTAGTGGGCCCGATTTGAATCAGCCCCAGCATTTT
CDR3aa: CSASGPDLNQPQHF
v_gene: TRBV20-1
abundance: .
j_gene: TRBJ1-5
d_gene: .

CDR3nt: TGCGCCAGCAGCCAATCCCAAATCCGGGTCTATAATTCACCCCTCCACTTT
CDR3aa: CASSQSQIRVYNSPLHF
v_gene: TRBV4-1
abundance: .
j_gene: TRBJ1-6
d_gene: .

CDR3nt: TGCGCCAGCAGGAAAGACTTAGCGGATACGCAGTATTTT
CDR3aa: CASRKDLADTQYF
v_gene: TRBV5-1
abundance: .
j_gene: TRBJ2-3
d_gene: .

CDR3nt: TGTGCCAGTAGACCGACAGGGAGCGACACTGAAGCTTTCTTT
CDR3aa: CASRPTGSDTEAFF
v_gene: TRBV19
abundance: few
j_gene: TRBJ1-1
d_gene: TRBD1

CDR3nt: TGTGCCAGCAGTATGACAGGGGTCCCCTACGAGCAGTACTTC
CDR3aa: CASSMTGVPYEQYF
v_gene: TRBV7-2
abundance: .
j_gene: TRBJ2-7
d_gene: TRBD1

CDR3nt: TGTGCCAGCAGCTTAGAGGTTAGTGGCAGATACTATAGCAATCAGCCCCAGCATTTT
CDR3aa: CASSLEVSGRYYSNQPQHF
v_gene: TRBV7-9
abundance: .
j_gene: TRBJ1-5
d_gene: .

CDR3nt: TGTGCCAGCAGCGTCGGAGTTGGGGGGGAAGACACCATATATTTT
CDR3aa: CASSVGVGGEDTIYF
v_gene: TRBV9
abundance: .
j_gene: TRBJ1-3
d_gene: .

CDR3nt: TGCGCCAGCACGAGGAAAGATACGCAGTATTTT
CDR3aa: CASTRKDTQYF
v_gene: TRBV10-2
abundance: .
j_gene: TRBJ2-3
d_gene: .

CDR3nt: TGTGCCACCAGTGATCCCACTACAGGGCCACGAGATGGCTACACCTTC
CDR3aa: CATSDPTTGPRDGYTF
v_gene: TRBV24-1
abundance: .
j_gene: TRBJ1-2
d_gene: .

CDR3nt: TGTGCCACCAGCACCGACAGATCTGGGGCCAACGTCCTGACTTTC
CDR3aa: CATSTDRSGANVLTF
v_gene: TRBV15
abundance: few
j_gene: TRBJ2-6
d_gene: .

CDR3nt: TGCGCCAGCAGCTGGGACAGGTACTCTGAGCAGTTCTTC
CDR3aa: CASSWDRYSEQFF
v_gene: TRBV5-1
abundance: .
j_gene: TRBJ2-1
d_gene: TRBD1

CDR3nt: TGTGCCAGCAGCCAAGTTTTATTCGGGCAGCCCCAGCATTTT
CDR3aa: CASSQVLFGQPQHF
v_gene: TRBV3-1/TRBV3-2
abundance: .
j_gene: TRBJ1-5
d_gene: .

CDR3nt: TGTGCCAGCTCACCGTCAGCAGGGATGAACACTGAAGCTTTCTTT
CDR3aa: CASSPSAGMNTEAFF
v_gene: TRBV18
abundance: .
j_gene: TRBJ1-1
d_gene: .

CDR3nt: TGTGCCAGCAGCGTAGTCGACGGGGGGGCCCGGAATGAGCAGTTCTTC
CDR3aa: CASSVVDGGARNEQFF
v_gene: TRBV9
abundance: few
j_gene: TRBJ2-1
d_gene: TRBD2

CDR3nt: TGTGCCAGCAGCCAGTCCAACGGGGGTTCCTACGAGCAGTACTTC
CDR3aa: CASSQSNGGSYEQYF
v_gene: TRBV3-1/TRBV3-2
abundance: .
j_gene: TRBJ2-7
d_gene: .

CDR3nt: TGTGCCTGGAGTACCGGGACAGGGCCCTACGAGCAGTACTTC
CDR3aa: CAWSTGTGPYEQYF
v_gene: TRBV30
abundance: .
j_gene: TRBJ2-7
d_gene: TRBD1

CDR3nt: TGTGCCAGCAGTTTCCGGGGATCGTCTGCAACTAATGAAAAACTGTTTTTT
CDR3aa: CASSFRGSSATNEKLFF
v_gene: TRBV27
abundance: .
j_gene: TRBJ1-4
d_gene: .

CDR3nt: TGTGCCAGCAGTGAGGGGGGACAGTCTGGGGCCAACGTCCTGACTTTC
CDR3aa: CASSEGGQSGANVLTF
v_gene: TRBV2
abundance: once
j_gene: TRBJ2-6
d_gene: .

CDR3nt: TGTGCCAGCACAGTAGGGGGCAGGAATAGCAATCAGCCCCAGCATTTT
CDR3aa: CASTVGGRNSNQPQHF
v_gene: TRBV2
abundance: .
j_gene: TRBJ1-5
d_gene: TRBD1

CDR3nt: TGTGCCAGCAGTTTAGTCGGGGCTAGCGGGGGGGCCCGAGATACGCAGTATTTT
CDR3aa: CASSLVGASGGARDTQYF
v_gene: TRBV27
abundance: .
j_gene: TRBJ2-3
d_gene: TRBD2

CDR3nt: TGCGCCAGCAGCTTGATGGGACAGGGGGCAGTAGGGGAGCAGTACTTC
CDR3aa: CASSLMGQGAVGEQYF
v_gene: TRBV5-1
abundance: .
j_gene: TRBJ2-7
d_gene: TRBD1

CDR3nt: TGTGCCAGCAGTGCGAGGGAGGGAAGAGCTGAAAAACTGTTTTTT
CDR3aa: CASSAREGRAEKLFF
v_gene: TRBV2
abundance: .
j_gene: TRBJ1-4
d_gene: .

CDR3nt: TGTGCCAGCAGCCAAGTGAGGACAGAAAGACTGTTTTTT
CDR3aa: CASSQVRTERLFF
v_gene: TRBV3-1/TRBV3-2
abundance: .
j_gene: TRBJ1-4
d_gene: .

CDR3nt: TGTGCCAGCAGTTACTCGGGGGGACAGGGGATGTTTTTT
CDR3aa: CASSYSGGQGMFF
v_gene: TRBV6-5
abundance: few
j_gene: TRBJ1-4
d_gene: TRBD1

CDR3nt: TGTGCCAGCAGCGACCGGGACAGGGGCTATGGCTACACCTTC
CDR3aa: CASSDRDRGYGYTF
v_gene: TRBV9
abundance: once
j_gene: TRBJ1-2
d_gene: TRBD1

CDR3nt: TGTGCCAGCAGCGTAGCAGGGATACGTGGCTACACCTTC
CDR3aa: CASSVAGIRGYTF
v_gene: TRBV9
abundance: .
j_gene: TRBJ1-2
d_gene: .

CDR3nt: TGTGCCAGTAGTATACGGGGTGACTATGGCTACACCTTC
CDR3aa: CASSIRGDYGYTF
v_gene: TRBV19
abundance: .
j_gene: TRBJ1-2
d_gene: .

CDR3nt: TGTGCCAGCAGCCAACGGGACAGGGGGCGATGGGAGCTGTTTTTT
CDR3aa: CASSQRDRGRWELFF
v_gene: TRBV9
abundance: once
j_gene: TRBJ2-2
d_gene: TRBD1

CDR3nt: TGCGCCAGCAGCCCAGGTACCGGCGAGGAGACCCAGTACTTC
CDR3aa: CASSPGTGEETQYF
v_gene: TRBV10-1
abundance: few
j_gene: TRBJ2-5
d_gene: .

CDR3nt: TGCGCCAGCAGCTTGGATAGCCGCGGTGAAAAACTGTTTTTT
CDR3aa: CASSLDSRGEKLFF
v_gene: TRBV5-1
abundance: .
j_gene: TRBJ1-4
d_gene: .

CDR3nt: TGTGCCAGCAGCTCGCGACAGGGGTCGGGGGAGCTGTTTTTT
CDR3aa: CASSSRQGSGELFF
v_gene: TRBV7-2
abundance: .
j_gene: TRBJ2-2
d_gene: TRBD1

CDR3nt: TGTGCCAGCAGCCGACCACTCGGGACAGGACACAATGAGCAGTTCTTC
CDR3aa: CASSRPLGTGHNEQFF
v_gene: TRBV7-9
abundance: once
j_gene: TRBJ2-1
d_gene: TRBD1

CDR3nt: TGCGCCAGCAGTCCTACAGCTGGCTCAAGCGAGCAGTACTTC
CDR3aa: CASSPTAGSSEQYF
v_gene: TRBV5-1
abundance: .
j_gene: TRBJ2-7
d_gene: .

CDR3nt: TGCGCCAGCAGCGCAGTGTGGGCGAACGTCAATGAGCAGTTCTTC
CDR3aa: CASSAVWANVNEQFF
v_gene: TRBV5-1
abundance: .
j_gene: TRBJ2-1
d_gene: .

CDR3nt: TGTGCCAGCAAAGCAGGGGGCGATGGCTACACCTTC
CDR3aa: CASKAGGDGYTF
v_gene: TRBV2
abundance: .
j_gene: TRBJ1-2
d_gene: TRBD1

CDR3nt: TGTGCCAGTAGTCCCCAGCGGGGGCCGAACAATGAGCAGTTCTTC
CDR3aa: CASSPQRGPNNEQFF
v_gene: TRBV19
abundance: once
j_gene: TRBJ2-1
d_gene: TRBD2

CDR3nt: TGTGCCAGCAGGACCCAAGGGTCAGGGAAGCCGGACAATTCACCCCTCCACTTT
CDR3aa: CASRTQGSGKPDNSPLHF
v_gene: TRBV3-1/TRBV3-2
abundance: .
j_gene: TRBJ1-6
d_gene: .